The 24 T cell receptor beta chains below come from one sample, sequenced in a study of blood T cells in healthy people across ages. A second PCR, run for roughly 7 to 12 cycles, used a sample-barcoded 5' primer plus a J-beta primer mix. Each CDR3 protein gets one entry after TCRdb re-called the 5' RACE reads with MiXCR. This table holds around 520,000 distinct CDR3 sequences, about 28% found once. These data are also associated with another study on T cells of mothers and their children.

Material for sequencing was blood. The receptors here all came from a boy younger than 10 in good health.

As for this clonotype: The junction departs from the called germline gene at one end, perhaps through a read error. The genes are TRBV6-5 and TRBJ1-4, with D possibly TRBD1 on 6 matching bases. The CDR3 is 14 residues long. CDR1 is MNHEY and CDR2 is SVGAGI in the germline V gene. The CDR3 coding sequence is TGTGCCAGCAGTTATTCAGGGGCATTTGAAAGACTGTTTTTT. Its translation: CASSYSGAFERLFF.

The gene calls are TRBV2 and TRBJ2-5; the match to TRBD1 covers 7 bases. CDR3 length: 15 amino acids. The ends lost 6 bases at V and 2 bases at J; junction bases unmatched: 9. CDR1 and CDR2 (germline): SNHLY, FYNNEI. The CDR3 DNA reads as TGTGCCAGCAGGGCCGACAGGGTTTTACAAGAGACCCAGTACTTC. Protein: CASRADRVLQETQYF.

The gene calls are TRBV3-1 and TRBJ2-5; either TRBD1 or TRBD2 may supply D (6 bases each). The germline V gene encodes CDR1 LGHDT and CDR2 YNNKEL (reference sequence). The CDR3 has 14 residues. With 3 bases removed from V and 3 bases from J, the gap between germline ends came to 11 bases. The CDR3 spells CASSHGGGKETQYF. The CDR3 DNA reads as TGTGCCAGCAGCCATGGAGGGGGAAAAGAGACCCAGTACTTC.

CDR3 region: CASSLEEGGLTDTQYF. The CDR3 DNA reads as TGCGCCAGCAGCTTGGAAGAAGGGGGACTCACAGATACGCAGTATTTT. The J gene is TRBJ2-3, the V gene TRBV5-1, with D perhaps being TRBD1 or TRBD2 (6 bases each). CDR3 length: 16 amino acids. With 0 bases removed from V and 2 bases from J, the gap between germline ends came to 13 bases. Germline loops: CDR1 SGHRS, CDR2 YFSETQ.

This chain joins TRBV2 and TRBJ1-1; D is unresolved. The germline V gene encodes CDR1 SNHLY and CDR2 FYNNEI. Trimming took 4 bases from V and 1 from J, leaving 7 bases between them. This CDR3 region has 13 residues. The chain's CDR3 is CASSVSWNTEAFF. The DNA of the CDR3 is TGTGCCAGCAGTGTATCCTGGAACACTGAAGCTTTCTTT.

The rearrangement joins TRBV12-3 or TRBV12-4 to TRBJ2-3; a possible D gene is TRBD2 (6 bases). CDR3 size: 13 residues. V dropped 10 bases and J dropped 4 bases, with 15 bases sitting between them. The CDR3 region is CATRLGGSDTQYF. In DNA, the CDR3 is TGTGCCACCCGCCTGGGAGGCTCAGATACGCAGTATTTT.

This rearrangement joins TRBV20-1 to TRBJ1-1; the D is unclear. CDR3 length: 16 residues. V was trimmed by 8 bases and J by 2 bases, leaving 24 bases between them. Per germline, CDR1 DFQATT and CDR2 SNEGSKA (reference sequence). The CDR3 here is CSCSLGSLDFNTEAFF. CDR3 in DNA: TGCAGTTGCTCCCTGGGCAGCCTGGATTTTAACACTGAAGCTTTCTTT.

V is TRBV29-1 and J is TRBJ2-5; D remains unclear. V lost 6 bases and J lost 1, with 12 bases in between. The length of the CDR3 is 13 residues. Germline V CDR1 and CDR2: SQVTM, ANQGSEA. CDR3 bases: TGCAGCGTCCGTGCTAGGTCCCAAGAGACCCAGTACTTC. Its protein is CSVRARSQETQYF.

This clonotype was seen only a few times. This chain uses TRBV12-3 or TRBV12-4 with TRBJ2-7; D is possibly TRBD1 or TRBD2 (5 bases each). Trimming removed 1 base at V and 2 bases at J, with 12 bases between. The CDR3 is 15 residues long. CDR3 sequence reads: CASSLGGTRPYEQYF. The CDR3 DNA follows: TGTGCCAGCAGTTTAGGGGGGACCCGTCCCTACGAGCAGTACTTC.

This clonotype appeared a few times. The CDR3 DNA follows: TGCGCCAGCCGGGACACCCCCAACACTGAAGCTTTCTTT. Protein product: CASRDTPNTEAFF. The chain joins TRBV10-1 to TRBJ1-1; tentatively, D is TRBD1 (6 bases). V was pared by 8 bases and J by 2 bases, with 12 bases between. Germline lookup yields CDR1 WNHNN and CDR2 SYGVQD (reference sequence). This CDR3 region has 13 residues.

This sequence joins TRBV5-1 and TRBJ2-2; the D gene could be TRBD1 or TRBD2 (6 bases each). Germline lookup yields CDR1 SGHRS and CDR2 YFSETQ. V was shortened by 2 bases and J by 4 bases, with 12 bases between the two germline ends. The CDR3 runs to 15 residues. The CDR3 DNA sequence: TGCGCCAGCAGCTTTGGGGGGCTCGCCACCGGGGAGCTGTTTTTT. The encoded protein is CASSFGGLATGELFF.

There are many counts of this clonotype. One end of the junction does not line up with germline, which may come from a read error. CDR3 in amino acids: CASSLEWSGGRYF. The CDR3 DNA reads as TGTGCCAGCAGCCTAGAGTGGTCAGGGGGCCGGTATTTT. The V and J genes are TRBV11-2 and TRBJ2-3; TRBD1 matches at 8 bases. Germline V gene lookup returns CDR1 SGHAT and CDR2 FQNNGV. The CDR3 loop spans 13 amino acids.

CDR3 nucleotide sequence: TGTGCCAGCAGTACGCATGACTACGAGCAGTACTTC. Amino acid sequence: CASSTHDYEQYF. The V call is TRBV12-3 or TRBV12-4, the J call TRBJ2-7; no clear D. This CDR3 has 12 amino acids. With 5 bases removed from V and 3 bases from J, the gap between germline ends came to 8 bases.

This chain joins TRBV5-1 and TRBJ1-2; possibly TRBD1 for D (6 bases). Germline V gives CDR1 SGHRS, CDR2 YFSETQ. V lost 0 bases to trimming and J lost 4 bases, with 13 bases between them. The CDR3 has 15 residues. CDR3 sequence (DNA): TGCGCCAGCAGCTTGGAACAGGGTTACGGCTATGGCTACACCTTC. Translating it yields CASSLEQGYGYGYTF.

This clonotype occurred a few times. CDR3 in amino acids: CSARSMTQGDYGYTF. CDR3 in DNA: TGCAGTGCTAGATCAATGACCCAGGGCGACTATGGCTACACCTTC. The chain carries TRBV20-1 and TRBJ1-2; D is possibly TRBD1 (5 bases). The ends were cut back, 2 bases at V and 3 bases at J, with 16 bases in the middle. The CDR3 contains 15 residues. Germline CDR1 is DFQATT and CDR2 is SNEGSKA (reference sequence).

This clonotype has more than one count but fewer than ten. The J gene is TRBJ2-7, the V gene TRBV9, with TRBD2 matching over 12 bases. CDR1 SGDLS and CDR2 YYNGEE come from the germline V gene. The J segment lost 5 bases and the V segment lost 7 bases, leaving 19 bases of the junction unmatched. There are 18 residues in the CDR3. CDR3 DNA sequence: TGTGCCAGCCGGTCCTGGCTAGCGGGAGGGCCTTGGGTCCACGAGCAGTACTTC. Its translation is CASRSWLAGGPWVHEQYF.

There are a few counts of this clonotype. The CDR3: CASSKVLTRHVQETQYF. DNA for the CDR3: TGTGCCAGCAGCAAAGTGCTGACTCGACACGTCCAAGAGACCCAGTACTTC. This chain joins TRBV21-1 and TRBJ2-5. TRBV21-1 is designated a pseudogene. The CDR3 contains 17 residues.

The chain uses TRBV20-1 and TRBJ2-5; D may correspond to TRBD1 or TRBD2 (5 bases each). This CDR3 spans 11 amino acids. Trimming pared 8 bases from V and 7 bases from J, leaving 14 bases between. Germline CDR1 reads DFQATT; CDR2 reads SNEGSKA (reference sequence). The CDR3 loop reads CSRGVAGTQYF. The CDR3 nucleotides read TGCAGTAGAGGGGTAGCTGGGACCCAGTACTTC.

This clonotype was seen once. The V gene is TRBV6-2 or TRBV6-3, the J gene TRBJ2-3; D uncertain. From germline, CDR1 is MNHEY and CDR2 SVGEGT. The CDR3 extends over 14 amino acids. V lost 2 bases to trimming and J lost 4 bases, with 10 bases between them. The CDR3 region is CASSYRSAADTQYF. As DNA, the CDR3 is TGTGCCAGCAGTTACCGGAGCGCCGCAGATACGCAGTATTTT.

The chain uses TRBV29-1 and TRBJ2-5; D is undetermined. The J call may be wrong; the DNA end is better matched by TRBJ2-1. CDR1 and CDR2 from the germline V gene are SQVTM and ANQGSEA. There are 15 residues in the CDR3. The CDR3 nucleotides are TGCAGCGTTGCCGGCGAGAGGCGCTCTCCCCATGAGCAGTTCTTC. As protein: CSVAGERRSPHEQFF.

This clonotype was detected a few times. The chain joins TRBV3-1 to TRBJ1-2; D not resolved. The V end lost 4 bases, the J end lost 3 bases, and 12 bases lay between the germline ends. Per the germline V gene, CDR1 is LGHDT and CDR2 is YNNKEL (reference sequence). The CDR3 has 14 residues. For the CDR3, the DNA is TGTGCCAGCAGCCGCGGGGAACGGGACTATGGCTACACCTTC. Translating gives CASSRGERDYGYTF. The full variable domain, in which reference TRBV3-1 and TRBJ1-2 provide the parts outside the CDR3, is DTAVSQTPKYLVTQMGNDKSIKCEQNLGHDTMYWYKQDSKKFLKIMFSYNNKELIINETVPNRFSPKSPDKAHLNLHINSLELGDSAVYFCASSRGERDYGYTFGSGTRLTVV.

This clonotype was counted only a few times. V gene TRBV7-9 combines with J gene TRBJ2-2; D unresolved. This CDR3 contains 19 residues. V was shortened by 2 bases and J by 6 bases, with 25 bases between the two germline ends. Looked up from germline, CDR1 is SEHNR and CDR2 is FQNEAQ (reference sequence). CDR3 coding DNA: TGTGCCAGCAGCTTACATCCCACCAATAGGGCCTCCCATCCCGGGGAGCTGTTTTTT. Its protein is CASSLHPTNRASHPGELFF.

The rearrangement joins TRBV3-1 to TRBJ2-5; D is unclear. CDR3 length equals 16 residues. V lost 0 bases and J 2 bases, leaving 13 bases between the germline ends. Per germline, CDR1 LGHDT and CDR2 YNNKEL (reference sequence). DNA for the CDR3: TGTGCCAGCAGCCAAGAACCTGGACGGAATCAAGAGACCCAGTACTTC. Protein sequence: CASSQEPGRNQETQYF.

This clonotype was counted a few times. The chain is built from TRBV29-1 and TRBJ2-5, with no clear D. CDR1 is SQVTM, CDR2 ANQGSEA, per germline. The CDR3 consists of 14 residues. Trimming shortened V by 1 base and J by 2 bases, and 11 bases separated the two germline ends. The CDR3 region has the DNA TGCAGCGTTGAAGGAAGGGCCAGTCAAGAGACCCAGTACTTC. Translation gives CSVEGRASQETQYF.